This T cell receptor (beta chain) was sequenced for a study of graft-versus-host responses after intestinal transplantation. Study background: The transplants performed in recipients were multivisceral, liver-intestinal, or isolated intestinal.

The CDR3 length is 15 residues. Unmatched junction bases numbered 6, after V lost 2 bases and J lost 6 bases. Germline V CDR1 and CDR2: LNHDA, SQIVND (reference sequence). Clones were read by immunoSEQ multiplex PCR, and TCRdb kept only the in-frame ones, dropping some. This sample yields 40,000 or so clones, of which roughly 90% are seen a single time; around 7% belongs to the top ten. The J gene is TRBJ2-1, the V gene TRBV19; 8 nucleotides agree with TRBD2. The origin of this receptor is a human patient who received an intestinal transplant, so some T cells may come from the graft donor. Sequences were derived from PBMCs, sampled about nine months after transplant. The CDR3 spells CASSIPGGYSNEQFF. CDR3 sequence (DNA): TGTGCCAGTAGTATACCGGGGGGGTATAGCAATGAGCAGTTCTTC.